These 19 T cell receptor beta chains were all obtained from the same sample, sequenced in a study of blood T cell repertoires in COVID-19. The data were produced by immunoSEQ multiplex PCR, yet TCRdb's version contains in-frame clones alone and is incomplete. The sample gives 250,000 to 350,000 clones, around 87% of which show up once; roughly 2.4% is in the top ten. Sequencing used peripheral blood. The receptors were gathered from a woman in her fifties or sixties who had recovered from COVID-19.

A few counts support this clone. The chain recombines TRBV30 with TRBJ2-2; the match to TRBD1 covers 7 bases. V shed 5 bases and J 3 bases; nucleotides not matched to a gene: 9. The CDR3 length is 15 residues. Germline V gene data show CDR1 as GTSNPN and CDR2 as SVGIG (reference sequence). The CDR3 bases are TGTGCCTGGGACAGGGCCAGGGGATACACCGGGGAGCTGTTTTTT. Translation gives CAWDRARGYTGELFF.

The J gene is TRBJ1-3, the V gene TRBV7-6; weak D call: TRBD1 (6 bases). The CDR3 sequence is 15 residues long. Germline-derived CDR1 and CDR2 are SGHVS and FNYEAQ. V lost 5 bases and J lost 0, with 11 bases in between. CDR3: CASSIRDNSGNTIYF. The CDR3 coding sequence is TGTGCCAGCAGCATCCGGGACAACTCTGGAAACACCATATATTTT.

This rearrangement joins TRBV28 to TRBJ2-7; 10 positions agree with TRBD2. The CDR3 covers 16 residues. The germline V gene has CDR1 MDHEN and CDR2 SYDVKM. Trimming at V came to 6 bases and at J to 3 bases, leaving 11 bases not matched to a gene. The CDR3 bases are TGTGCCAGCAGGCAAGGACTAGCGGAGGGCAACTACGAGCAGTACTTC. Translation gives CASRQGLAEGNYEQYF.

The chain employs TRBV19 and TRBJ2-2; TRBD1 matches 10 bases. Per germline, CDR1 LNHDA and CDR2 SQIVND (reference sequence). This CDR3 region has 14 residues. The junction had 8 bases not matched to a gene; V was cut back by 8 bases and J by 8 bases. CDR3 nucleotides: TGTGCCAGTTACGGGACAGGGGAGGCAGGGGAGCTGTTTTTT. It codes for CASYGTGEAGELFF.

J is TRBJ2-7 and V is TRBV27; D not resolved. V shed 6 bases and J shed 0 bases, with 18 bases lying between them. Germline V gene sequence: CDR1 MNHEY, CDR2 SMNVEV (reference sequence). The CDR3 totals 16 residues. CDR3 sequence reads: CASSAVRSPSSYEQYF. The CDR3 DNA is TGTGCCAGCAGCGCCGTCCGTAGTCCTAGCTCCTACGAGCAGTACTTC.

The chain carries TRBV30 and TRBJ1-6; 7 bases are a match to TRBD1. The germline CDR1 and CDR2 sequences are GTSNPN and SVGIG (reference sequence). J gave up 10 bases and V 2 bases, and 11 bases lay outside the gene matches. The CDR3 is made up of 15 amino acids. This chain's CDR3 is CAWSTNRQGTSPLHF. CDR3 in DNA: TGTGCCTGGAGTACTAACAGACAGGGAACATCACCCCTCCACTTT.

As DNA, the CDR3 is TGTGCCAGCAGCTTAGGACAGGGGATCGGCTATGGCTACACCTTC. This sequence encodes CASSLGQGIGYGYTF. J is TRBJ1-2 and V is TRBV7-6; 8 nucleotides align to TRBD1. CDR1 and CDR2 from the germline V gene are SGHVS and FNYEAQ. This CDR3 has 15 residues. V lost 1 base, J lost 4 bases, and 5 bases stayed unmatched.

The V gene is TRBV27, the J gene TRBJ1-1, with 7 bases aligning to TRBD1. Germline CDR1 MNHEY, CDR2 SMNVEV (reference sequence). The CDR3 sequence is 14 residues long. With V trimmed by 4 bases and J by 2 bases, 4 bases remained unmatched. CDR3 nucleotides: TGTGCCAGCAGTTCAGGGGGACATAACACTGAAGCTTTCTTT. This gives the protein CASSSGGHNTEAFF.

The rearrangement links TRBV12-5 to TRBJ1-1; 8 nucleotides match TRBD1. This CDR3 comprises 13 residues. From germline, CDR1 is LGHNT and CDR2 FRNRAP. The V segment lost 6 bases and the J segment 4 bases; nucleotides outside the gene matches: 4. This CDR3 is CASGQTGVTEAFF. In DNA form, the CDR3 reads TGTGCTAGTGGCCAGACAGGGGTCACTGAAGCTTTCTTT.

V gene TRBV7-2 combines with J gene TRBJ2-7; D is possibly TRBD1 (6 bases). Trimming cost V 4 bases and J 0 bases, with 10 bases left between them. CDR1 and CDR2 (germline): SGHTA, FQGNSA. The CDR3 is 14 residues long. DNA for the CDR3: TGTGCCAGCAGCTCACAGGGTCTCTCCTACGAGCAGTACTTC. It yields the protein CASSSQGLSYEQYF. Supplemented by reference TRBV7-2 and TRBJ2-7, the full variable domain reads GAGVSQSPSNKVTEKGKDVELRCDPISGHTALYWYRQSLGQGLEFLIYFQGNSAPDKSGLPSDRFSAERTGGSVSTLTIQRTQQEDSAVYLCASSSQGLSYEQYFGPGTRLTVT.

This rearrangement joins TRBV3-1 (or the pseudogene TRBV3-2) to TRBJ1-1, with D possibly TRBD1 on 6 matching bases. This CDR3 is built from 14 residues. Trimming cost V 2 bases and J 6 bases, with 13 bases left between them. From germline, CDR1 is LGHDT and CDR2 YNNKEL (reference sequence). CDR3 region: CASSQRGGTPEAFF. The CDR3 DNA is TGTGCCAGCAGCCAAAGGGGGGGGACGCCTGAAGCTTTCTTT.

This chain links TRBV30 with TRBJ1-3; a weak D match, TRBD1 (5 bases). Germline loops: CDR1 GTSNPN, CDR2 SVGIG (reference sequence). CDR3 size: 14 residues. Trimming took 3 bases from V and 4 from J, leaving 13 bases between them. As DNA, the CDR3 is TGTGCCTGGAGGGGAAGGGGTGCAGGAAACACCATATATTTT. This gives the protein CAWRGRGAGNTIYF.

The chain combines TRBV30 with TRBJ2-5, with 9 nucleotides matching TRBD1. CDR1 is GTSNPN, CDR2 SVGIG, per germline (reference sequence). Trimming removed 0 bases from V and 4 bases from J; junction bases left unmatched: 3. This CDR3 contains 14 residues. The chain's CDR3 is CAWSVQGALETQYF. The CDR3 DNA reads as TGTGCCTGGAGTGTACAGGGGGCTTTAGAGACCCAGTACTTC. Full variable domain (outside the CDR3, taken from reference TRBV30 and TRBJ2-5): SQTIHQWPATLVQPVGSPLSLECTVEGTSNPNLYWYRQAAGRGLQLLFYSVGIGQISSEVPQNLSASRPQDRQFILSSKKLLLSDSGFYLCAWSVQGALETQYFGPGTRLLVL.

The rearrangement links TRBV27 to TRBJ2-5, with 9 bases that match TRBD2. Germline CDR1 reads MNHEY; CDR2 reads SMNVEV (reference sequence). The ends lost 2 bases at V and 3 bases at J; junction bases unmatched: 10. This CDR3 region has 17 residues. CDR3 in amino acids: CASSLGGGRAGEETQYF. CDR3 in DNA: TGTGCCAGCAGTTTAGGTGGCGGGAGGGCTGGCGAAGAGACCCAGTACTTC.

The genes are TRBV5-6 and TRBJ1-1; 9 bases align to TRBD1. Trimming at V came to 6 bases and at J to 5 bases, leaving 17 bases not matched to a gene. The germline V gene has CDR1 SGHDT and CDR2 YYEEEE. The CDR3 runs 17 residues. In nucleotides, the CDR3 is TGTGCCAGCAACACTCCGGGACAGGGATACGGAGGGACTGAAGCTTTCTTT. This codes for CASNTPGQGYGGTEAFF.

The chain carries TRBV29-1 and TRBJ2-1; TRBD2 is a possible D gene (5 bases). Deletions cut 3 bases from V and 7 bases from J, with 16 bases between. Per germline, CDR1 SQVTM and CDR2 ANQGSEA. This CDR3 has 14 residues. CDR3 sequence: CSVEGAFSGNEQFF. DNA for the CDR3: TGCAGCGTTGAGGGAGCCTTTTCGGGGAATGAGCAGTTCTTC.

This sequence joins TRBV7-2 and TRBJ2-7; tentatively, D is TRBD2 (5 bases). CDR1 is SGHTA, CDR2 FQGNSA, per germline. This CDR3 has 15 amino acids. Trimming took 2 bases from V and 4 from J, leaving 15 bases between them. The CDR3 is CASSLFERPPYEQYF. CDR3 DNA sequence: TGTGCCAGCAGCTTATTCGAGCGGCCCCCGTACGAGCAGTACTTC. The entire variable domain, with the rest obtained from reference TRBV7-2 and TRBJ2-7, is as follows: GAGVSQSPSNKVTEKGKDVELRCDPISGHTALYWYRQSLGQGLEFLIYFQGNSAPDKSGLPSDRFSAERTGGSVSTLTIQRTQQEDSAVYLCASSLFERPPYEQYFGPGTRLTVT.

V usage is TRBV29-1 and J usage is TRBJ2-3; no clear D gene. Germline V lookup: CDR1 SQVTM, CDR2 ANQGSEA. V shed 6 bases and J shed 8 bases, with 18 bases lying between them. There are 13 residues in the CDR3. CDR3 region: CSVSSDPGGTQYF. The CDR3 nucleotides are TGCAGCGTATCCTCGGATCCGGGTGGTACGCAGTATTTT.

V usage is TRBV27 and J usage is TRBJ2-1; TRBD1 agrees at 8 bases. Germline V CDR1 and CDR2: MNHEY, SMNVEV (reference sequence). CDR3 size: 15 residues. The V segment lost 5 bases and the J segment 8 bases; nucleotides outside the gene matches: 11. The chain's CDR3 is CASSHGDRLGDEQFF. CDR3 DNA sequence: TGTGCCAGCAGTCACGGGGACAGGTTGGGCGATGAGCAGTTCTTC.